This entry describes one TCR beta chain. Antigen specificity is unknown. The data derive from a study of brain T cells in children with intractable seizures. General study results and limits: Patients' HCMV serostatus was unknown; virus specificity rests on CDR3 similarity alone.

This CDR3 is 15 amino acids long. Germline loops: CDR1 ENHRY, CDR2 SYGVKD. J was trimmed by 7 bases and V by 3 bases; bases with no gene match: 10. Clones were sequenced by immunoSEQ multiplex PCR, and TCRdb holds only the in-frame ones, with some missing. There are about 340,000 clones in the sample; more than 85% occur only once, and about 5.8% lies in the top ten. Time point meaning: blood from clinic visit 5 months post-surgery; TSC patient then seizure free. Only cases whose brain tissue showed the highest T cell transcript signatures were sequenced. Patients received at least one anti-epileptic drug before surgery.

The gene calls are TRBV10-3 and TRBJ1-1; TRBD1 aligns across 8 bases. This specimen consisted of peripheral blood, obtained roughly 5 months after surgery. The TCR was taken from a boy in the first two years of life with tuberous sclerosis and intractable seizures. Here the CDR3 DNA reads TGTGCCATCAGTGACACGACAGGGGAGTTTGGTGAAGCTTTCTTT. Translation: CAISDTTGEFGEAFF.